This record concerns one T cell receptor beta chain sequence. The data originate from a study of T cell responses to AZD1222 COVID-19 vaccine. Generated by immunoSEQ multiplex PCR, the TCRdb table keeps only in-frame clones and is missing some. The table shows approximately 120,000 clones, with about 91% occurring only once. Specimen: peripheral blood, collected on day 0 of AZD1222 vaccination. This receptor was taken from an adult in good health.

CDR3 sequence (DNA): TGTGCCAGCAGCCAAGGACAGGGAAGGGGAAAACTGTTTTTT. Translated: CASSQGQGRGKLFF. The rearrangement uses TRBV3-1 (or the pseudogene TRBV3-2) and TRBJ1-4; 7 bases match TRBD1. After removal of 1 base from V and 10 bases from J, the junction contained 6 bases not matched to a gene. The CDR3 length is 14 residues. Germline V gene sequence: CDR1 LGHDT, CDR2 YNNKEL (reference sequence).